These T cell receptor beta chains were read from a single sample in a study of blood T cell repertoires in COVID-19. Generated by immunoSEQ multiplex PCR, the TCRdb table keeps only in-frame clones and is missing some. The sample contains 300,000 to 450,000 clones, more than 70% of which appear only once. The sample consisted of peripheral blood. The receptor set was obtained from a woman between 55 and 75 years old with COVID-19, enrolled during active disease. CDR3s include the opening cysteine and the closing phenylalanine or tryptophan. Fields, in order: J gene, D gene, V gene, clone size, CDR3 DNA, CDR3 protein. The D gene is left open where the match is weak. A row's size may be missing; if present it is once, few, many or a size class.

TRBJ2-3	TRBD1	TRBV30	.	TGTGCCTGGAGCCTCCGGACAGGATCTAGCACAGATACGCAGTATTTT	CAWSLRTGSSTDTQYF
TRBJ2-5	.	TRBV5-5	.	TGTGCCAGCAGCCTGAGTGGGCGGGCTGGAGAGACCCAGTACTTC	CASSLSGRAGETQYF
TRBJ1-1	.	TRBV3-1/TRBV3-2	.	TGTGCCAGCAGCCAAAATGGGGGAGGGTCGGACACTGAAGCTTTCTTT	CASSQNGGGSDTEAFF
TRBJ1-4	.	TRBV28	.	TGTGCCAGCAGTCTCCAGGCAACTAATGAAAAACTGTTTTTT	CASSLQATNEKLFF
TRBJ2-5	.	TRBV30	.	TGTGCCTGGAGTGTTCACGGTCCGGGGACCCAGTACTTC	CAWSVHGPGTQYF
TRBJ1-1	TRBD1	TRBV28	.	TGTGCCAGCAGTGCTACACAGGGGATGGGGAACACTGAAGCTTTCTTT	CASSATQGMGNTEAFF
TRBJ2-7	.	TRBV3-1/TRBV3-2	.	TGTGCCAGCAGCCAAGATCGGAGAGGGTCCTACGAGCAGTACTTC	CASSQDRRGSYEQYF
TRBJ2-1	.	TRBV14	once	TGTGCCAGCAGCCGAGCCACCTACAATGAGCAGTTCTTC	CASSRATYNEQFF
TRBJ2-1	.	TRBV6-6	.	TGTGCCAGCAGTCCCTCCCGGGTAGAGCTAGGCTACAATGAGCAGTTCTTC	CASSPSRVELGYNEQFF
TRBJ2-7	.	TRBV6-5	.	TGTGCCAGCAGACCACGTGGCGGGGTATCCTACGAGCAGTACTTC	CASRPRGGVSYEQYF
TRBJ1-6	.	TRBV6-5	.	TGTGCCAGCAGTTACTCGCCGTTAGAATCACCCCTCCACTTT	CASSYSPLESPLHF
TRBJ2-1	TRBD2	TRBV24-1	.	TGTGCCACCAGTGACCCCGGGACTAGCGGGGGGATCAACAATGAGCAGTTCTTC	CATSDPGTSGGINNEQFF
TRBJ2-1	TRBD2	TRBV6-2/TRBV6-3	.	TGTGCCAGCAGCAGGACTAGCGGGGGGGAGGAGTTCTTC	CASSRTSGGEEFF
TRBJ1-1	TRBD1	TRBV9	.	TGTGCCAGCAGCCCCCGGGGGACAGTTAACACTGAAGCTTTCTTT	CASSPRGTVNTEAFF
TRBJ1-2	.	TRBV18	.	TGTGCCAGCTCCCGCCTTTTAGAAAACTATGGCTACACCTTC	CASSRLLENYGYTF
TRBJ1-2	.	TRBV9	.	TGTGCCAGCAGCCTATCCTTGAATGACTACTATGGCTACACCTTC	CASSLSLNDYYGYTF
TRBJ1-1	TRBD1	TRBV14	.	TGTGCCAGCAGCCAAGACAGGCCGGGACAGGCCAGGGGGACTGAAGCTTTCTTT	CASSQDRPGQARGTEAFF
TRBJ1-1	.	TRBV6-1	.	TGTGCCAGCAGTGAAAGGAAGGGGGGGACTGAAGCTTTCTTT	CASSERKGGTEAFF
TRBJ2-7	.	TRBV15	.	TGTGCCACCAGCGGAGGGGGCTTAGCCTACGAGCAGTACTTC	CATSGGGLAYEQYF
TRBJ1-6	.	TRBV2	.	TGTGCCAGCAGTGAATTGGGCAGAAATTCACCCCTCCACTTT	CASSELGRNSPLHF
TRBJ1-5	TRBD1	TRBV7-9	few	TGTGCCAGCAGCTTAGCGGGACAGGGGAATCAGCCCCAGCATTTT	CASSLAGQGNQPQHF
TRBJ2-7	.	TRBV29-1	.	TGCAGCGTTCCCGGACAGTTTGCCGAGCAGTACTTC	CSVPGQFAEQYF
TRBJ1-5	.	TRBV7-3	.	TGTGCCAGCAGCTTGGGCAGGCCCAATCAGCCCCAGCATTTT	CASSLGRPNQPQHF
TRBJ1-4	TRBD1	TRBV20-1	.	TGCAGTGCGGGGACAGGCGGAAAACTGTTTTTT	CSAGTGGKLFF
TRBJ1-5	.	TRBV4-1	.	TGCGCCAGCAGCCAAGTCGGCGGGTCGTGGGATCAGCCCCAGCATTTT	CASSQVGGSWDQPQHF
TRBJ1-1	.	TRBV5-1	.	TGCGCCAGCAGCGTACCGACTTTCCCTGTCGATGAAGCTTTCTTT	CASSVPTFPVDEAFF
TRBJ2-7	TRBD1	TRBV10-3	.	TGTGCCATCAGTGAGGGGACAGGGGGCGCGTTTTTCACCTACGAGCAGTACTTC	CAISEGTGGAFFTYEQYF
TRBJ2-7	TRBD1	TRBV4-1	.	TGCGCCAGCAGCCAAGCCTCCGGGACAGGGGCTAACTACGAGCAGTACTTC	CASSQASGTGANYEQYF
TRBJ1-1	TRBD1	TRBV11-3	few	TGTGCCAGCAGCCAGGGGGCGGAGGAAGCTTTCTTT	CASSQGAEEAFF
TRBJ2-2	.	TRBV7-2	.	TGTGCCAGCAGCCCGAATTGGGCGTGGACCGGGGAGCTGTTTTTT	CASSPNWAWTGELFF
TRBJ2-1	TRBD2	TRBV5-1	.	TGCGCCAGCAGACGGACTAGCGGTTACAATGAGCAGTTCTTC	CASRRTSGYNEQFF